This TCR beta chain emerged from a study of T cell responses to AZD1222 COVID-19 vaccine. Trimming cost V 5 bases and J 2 bases, with 3 bases left between them. Looked up from germline, CDR1 is MNHEY and CDR2 is SVGAGI. The CDR3 has 11 residues. About this clone: The antigen remains unidentified.

Assay used: immunoSEQ multiplex PCR; TCRdb lists only in-frame clones, some missing. The sample records around 150,000 clones, approximately 90% being singletons. The study's findings and limits: Possibly, clonal diversity was underestimated; donors were largely white British and included more females. Mapped onto spike, vaccine-associated CD4 TCRs spanned it and were dominant at 160-218 and 743-854.

The receptor comes from an adult in good health. The rearrangement uses TRBV6-5 and TRBJ2-5; no clear D. This specimen was peripheral blood, taken on day 0 of MenACWY control vaccination. CDR3 DNA sequence: TGTGCCAGCAGTCGTCAAGAGACCCAGTACTTC. Amino acid sequence: CASSRQETQYF.